This T cell receptor beta chain was profiled in a study of T cell repertoires in cytomegalovirus infection. The study's findings and limits: Cumulative public TCR beta family frequency identified CMV carriers with the relevant HLA.

A remark on this clonotype: What it recognizes is unknown.

The length of the CDR3 is 15 residues. Per the germline V gene, CDR1 is SGHKS and CDR2 is YYEKEE (reference sequence). Trimming removed 4 bases from V and 2 bases from J; junction bases left unmatched: 5. TCRdb reprocessed the reads via MiXCR and lists one record per CDR3 protein. Of 290,000 or so distinct CDR3 sequences in the sample, about 26% are singletons; the top ten hold 14%. The chain is built from TRBV5-5 and TRBJ1-1; 10 bases are shared with TRBD1. The sequenced sample consisted of PBMCs. The source is a human donor in good health (CMV status not recorded). Some clones in this sample may be carry-over from other donors' samples. CDR3 bases: TGTGCCAGCAGCCCGGGGACAGGGGCCAACACTGAAGCTTTCTTT. Its translation: CASSPGTGANTEAFF.